This TCR beta chain emerged from a study of cytomegalovirus exposure and HLA in healthy donors. Study at large: Unique TCRs from HLA-typed donors, 80 million to 100 million of them, were held in an early data release.

The PCR was carried out with 60 Vbeta primers and 13 Jbeta primers. The protocol was immunoSEQ multiplex PCR, while the TCRdb copy is restricted to in-frame clones and leaves out a portion. The sample comprises 150,000 to 200,000 clones, approximately 80% of which are singletons, and around 1.4% rests with the top ten. CDR1 is SEHNR and CDR2 is FQNEAQ in the germline V gene (reference sequence). Unmatched junction bases numbered 11, after V lost 2 bases and J lost 4 bases. This CDR3 is built from 18 residues. This sequence originates from a girl aged 5 to 17 in good health and CMV-seropositive. The chain combines TRBV7-9 with TRBJ2-3; 11 bases align to TRBD2. The sequenced sample consisted of PBMCs. In DNA form, the CDR3 reads TGTGCCAGCAGCTTATATAGGCTAGCGGGAGGTGAAGCAGATACGCAGTATTTT. Translated, it gives CASSLYRLAGGEADTQYF.